The next 27 T cell receptor beta chains were all read from a single sample in a study of blood T cell repertoires in COVID-19. Assay used: immunoSEQ multiplex PCR; TCRdb lists only in-frame clones, some missing. The data show 440,000 or so clones, approximately 89% seen once. The specimen sequenced was peripheral blood. The receptors derive from a woman aged 35 to 49 with COVID-19, enrolled during active disease.

The chain joins TRBV3-1 (or the pseudogene TRBV3-2) to TRBJ1-5; D is perhaps TRBD1 (5 bases). Germline V gene sequence: CDR1 LGHDT, CDR2 YNNKEL (reference sequence). The CDR3 sequence is 16 residues long. The V and J ends lost 0 bases and 2 bases respectively, with 11 bases between them. CDR3 sequence reads: CASSQERGIGNQPQHF. For the CDR3, the DNA is TGTGCCAGCAGCCAAGAAAGGGGCATCGGCAATCAGCCCCAGCATTTT.

The CDR3 is CASSSSPRGASYEQYF. In DNA, the CDR3 is TGCGCCAGCAGCTCCTCCCCTCGCGGGGCCTCCTACGAGCAGTACTTC. This chain connects TRBV5-1 to TRBJ2-7; TRBD2 might be the D (6 bases). The germline CDR1 and CDR2 sequences are SGHRS and YFSETQ. This CDR3 has 16 amino acids. Deletions cut 3 bases from V and 0 bases from J, with 16 bases between.

The V and J genes are TRBV5-1 and TRBJ2-1; the match to TRBD2 covers 9 bases. Germline V lookup: CDR1 SGHRS, CDR2 YFSETQ. CDR3 size: 17 residues. The V gene end was trimmed by 0 bases and the J gene end by 6 bases; junction bases not matched to a gene: 10. CDR3 DNA: TGCGCCAGCAGCTTGGCGCCACTCCTAGCGGGGACCAATGAGCAGTTCTTC. Its translation: CASSLAPLLAGTNEQFF.

The V call is TRBV19, the J call TRBJ1-6; 9 nucleotides agree with TRBD1. The CDR3 consists of 13 residues. V shed 8 bases and J 7 bases; nucleotides not matched to a gene: 3. CDR1 and CDR2 (germline): LNHDA, SQIVND (reference sequence). The CDR3 protein is CASGDRVNSPLHF. The DNA for the CDR3 is TGTGCCAGTGGGGACAGGGTAAATTCACCCCTCCACTTT.

The rearrangement joins TRBV2 to TRBJ2-1; D might be TRBD1 (6 bases). CDR3 length equals 14 residues. Per germline, CDR1 SNHLY and CDR2 FYNNEI. The V end lost 4 bases, the J end lost 3 bases, and 10 bases lay between the germline ends. Here the CDR3 DNA reads TGTGCCAGCAGTGTCGGCAGGGGCTACAATGAGCAGTTCTTC. The encoded protein is CASSVGRGYNEQFF.

The chain recombines TRBV5-5 with TRBJ1-3; no firm D call. Between the trimmed V and J ends, which lost 1 base and 2 bases, there was a span of 10 bases. From germline, CDR1 is SGHKS and CDR2 YYEKEE (reference sequence). This CDR3 spans 15 amino acids. The CDR3 protein is CASSLYTQPGNTIYF. The CDR3 DNA is TGTGCCAGCAGCTTGTACACCCAACCTGGAAACACCATATATTTT. Full variable domain (missing parts from reference TRBV5-5 and TRBJ1-3): DAGVTQSPTHLIKTRGQQVTLRCSPISGHKSVSWYQQVLGQGPQFIFQYYEKEERGRGNFPDRFSARQFPNYSSELNVNALLLGDSALYLCASSLYTQPGNTIYFGEGSWLTVV.

The chain joins TRBV27 to TRBJ1-4, with D maybe TRBD1 (5 bases). CDR3 length: 17 amino acids. Trimming cost V 1 base and J 6 bases, with 18 bases left between them. The germline V gene has CDR1 MNHEY and CDR2 SMNVEV (reference sequence). CDR3 nucleotides: TGTGCCAGCAGTTTATTGTCAGGGTCGACGGGGGATGAAAAACTGTTTTTT. Residues: CASSLLSGSTGDEKLFF.

This clone was detected only a few times. CDR3 DNA sequence: TGTGCCAGTAGTATCAGGGGGTCCAATGAGCAGTTCTTC. As protein: CASSIRGSNEQFF. The chain recombines TRBV19 with TRBJ2-1, with TRBD1 identical over 7 bases. Per the germline V gene, CDR1 is LNHDA and CDR2 is SQIVND (reference sequence). J lost 6 bases, V lost 3 bases, and 2 bases had no gene match. This CDR3 is built from 13 residues. Full variable domain (outside the CDR3, taken from reference TRBV19 and TRBJ2-1): DGGITQSPKYLFRKEGQNVTLSCEQNLNHDAMYWYRQDPGQGLRLIYYSQIVNDFQKGDIAEGYSVSREKKESFPLTVTSAQKNPTAFYLCASSIRGSNEQFFGPGTRLTVL.

The chain is built from TRBV5-1 and TRBJ1-6; no clear D gene. CDR1 is SGHRS, CDR2 YFSETQ, per germline. The V end lost 0 bases, the J end lost 9 bases, and 7 bases lay between the germline ends. The CDR3 has 13 residues. CDR3 nucleotide sequence: TGCGCCAGCAGCTTGGGGGGAGTTTCACCCCTCCACTTT. Translation gives CASSLGGVSPLHF.

The rearrangement links TRBV28 to TRBJ2-3, with TRBD2 identical over 8 bases. The CDR3 consists of 16 residues. V was clipped by 2 bases and J by 0 bases; unmatched bases: 4. The germline V gene encodes CDR1 MDHEN and CDR2 SYDVKM. The CDR3 DNA reads TGTGCCAGCAGTTTAAGGGCTAGCGGGAGCACAGATACGCAGTATTTT. This translates into CASSLRASGSTDTQYF. The full variable domain, with the rest looked up from reference TRBV28 and TRBJ2-3, is DVKVTQSSRYLVKRTGEKVFLECVQDMDHENMFWYRQDPGLGLRLIYFSYDVKMKEKGDIPEGYSVSREKKERFSLILESASTNQTSMYLCASSLRASGSTDTQYFGPGTRLTVL.

V and J are TRBV28 and TRBJ1-2; D remains unclear. This CDR3 is built from 13 residues. V lost 3 bases and J lost 8, with 13 bases in between. Germline-derived CDR1 and CDR2 are MDHEN and SYDVKM. The CDR3 loop is CASSFGTVGGYTF. The CDR3 DNA reads TGTGCCAGCAGTTTCGGTACCGTCGGGGGCTACACCTTC.

The rearrangement links TRBV28 to TRBJ2-7; possible D gene TRBD2, 7 bases. Deletions cut 11 bases from V and 2 bases from J, with 19 bases between. CDR1 and CDR2 (germline): MDHEN, SYDVKM. The CDR3 consists of 14 residues. CDR3 in DNA: TGTGCCTCTCAGCGGGACACAAGCCCCTACGAGCAGTACTTC. This translates into CASQRDTSPYEQYF. The complete variable domain, with remaining parts taken from reference TRBV28 and TRBJ2-7, reads DVKVTQSSRYLVKRTGEKVFLECVQDMDHENMFWYRQDPGLGLRLIYFSYDVKMKEKGDIPEGYSVSREKKERFSLILESASTNQTSMYLCASQRDTSPYEQYFGPGTRLTVT.

The chain carries TRBV18 and TRBJ1-1; TRBD1 aligns across 8 bases. After removal of 3 bases from V and 5 bases from J, the junction contained 5 bases not matched to a gene. Germline V gives CDR1 KGHSH, CDR2 LQKENI. The CDR3 extends over 14 amino acids. CDR3 coding DNA: TGTGCCAGCTCACCGTCGACAGGGGTTACTGAAGCTTTCTTT. Encoded protein: CASSPSTGVTEAFF.

The V call is TRBV9, the J call TRBJ1-5; TRBD1 might be the D (6 bases). V lost 3 bases to trimming and J lost 7 bases, with 17 bases between them. CDR1 SGDLS and CDR2 YYNGEE come from the germline V gene. This CDR3 is built from 15 residues. The CDR3: CASSAEGGLGQPQHF. The CDR3 region has the DNA TGTGCCAGCAGCGCCGAGGGGGGGCTAGGGCAGCCCCAGCATTTT.

In the case of this clone: One end of the junction fails to match germline, which may point to a read error. The same CDR3 also results from other DNA sequences found in this sample. The chain employs TRBV7-2 and TRBJ1-4; 9 bases fit TRBD1. This CDR3 has 15 amino acids. Germline CDR1 SGHTA, CDR2 FQGNSA. The CDR3 loop is CASSADRGKNEKLFF. CDR3 coding DNA: TGCGCCAGCAGCGCGGACAGGGGAAAGAATGAAAAACTGTTTTTT.

The rearrangement uses TRBV28 and TRBJ1-6, with a possible D match to TRBD1 (5 bases). The length of the CDR3 is 14 residues. V was clipped by 6 bases and J by 7 bases, with 13 bases between them. Germline V gene data show CDR1 as MDHEN and CDR2 as SYDVKM. CDR3 nucleotide sequence: TGTGCCAGCAGCAGGGTTTTGGACAATTCACCCCTCCACTTT. Translated, it gives CASSRVLDNSPLHF. The full variable domain, rest sourced from reference TRBV28 and TRBJ1-6, is DVKVTQSSRYLVKRTGEKVFLECVQDMDHENMFWYRQDPGLGLRLIYFSYDVKMKEKGDIPEGYSVSREKKERFSLILESASTNQTSMYLCASSRVLDNSPLHFGNGTRLTVT.

This clone occurred a few times. The chain couples TRBV7-2 to TRBJ1-2; TRBD1 is a possible D gene (5 bases). This CDR3 spans 14 amino acids. Germline CDR1 SGHTA, CDR2 FQGNSA. Between the trimmed V and J ends, which lost 6 bases and 5 bases, there was a span of 16 bases. This chain's CDR3 is CASRYSPGDYGYTF. CDR3 in DNA: TGTGCCAGCAGGTATTCCCCGGGGGATTATGGCTACACCTTC.

The rearrangement joins TRBV5-1 to TRBJ2-3, with 7 bases that match TRBD2. The CDR3 has 15 residues. Per the germline V gene, CDR1 is SGHRS and CDR2 is YFSETQ. The ends lost 0 bases at V and 2 bases at J; junction bases unmatched: 3. The CDR3 loop reads CASSLGDYTTDTQYF. CDR3 in DNA: TGCGCCAGCAGCTTGGGGGACTACACCACAGATACGCAGTATTTT.

The V gene is TRBV7-3, the J gene TRBJ2-3, with 7 bases matching TRBD1. Trimming took 5 bases from V and 4 from J; bases not matched to a gene: 3. Germline V gene lookup returns CDR1 SGHTA and CDR2 FQGTGA. CDR3 length: 13 amino acids. The CDR3 DNA sequence: TGTGCCAGCAGCCCGACAGGGCCAGATACGCAGTATTTT. It translates to CASSPTGPDTQYF.

In this sample, this clone turned up a few times. The CDR3 here is CASSEKSGQGGEKLFF. CDR3 DNA sequence: TGTGCCAGCAGTGAAAAATCAGGACAGGGGGGTGAAAAACTGTTTTTT. V is TRBV6-1 and J is TRBJ1-4; TRBD1 matches at 10 bases. The length of the CDR3 is 16 residues. V lost 2 bases, J lost 7 bases, and 7 bases stayed unmatched. Germline loops: CDR1 MNHNS, CDR2 SASEGT.

The gene calls are TRBV7-9 and TRBJ2-7; the match to TRBD1 covers 8 bases. Germline V gives CDR1 SEHNR, CDR2 FQNEAQ (reference sequence). CDR3 size: 16 residues. V lost 2 bases, J lost 3 bases, and 9 bases stayed unmatched. Here the CDR3 DNA reads TGTGCCAGCAGCTTACAGGGGGACAGGAATCACTACGAGCAGTACTTC. The encoded protein is CASSLQGDRNHYEQYF. Full variable domain (remainder filled in from reference TRBV7-9 and TRBJ2-7): DTGVSQNPRHKITKRGQNVTFRCDPISEHNRLYWYRQTLGQGPEFLTYFQNEAQLEKSRLLSDRFSAERPKGSFSTLEIQRTEQGDSAMYLCASSLQGDRNHYEQYFGPGTRLTVT.

The gene calls are TRBV19 and TRBJ1-1; 9 bases match TRBD1. The V and J ends lost 5 bases and 1 base, in that order; junction bases with no gene match: 5. The CDR3 is 15 residues long. CDR1 and CDR2 from the germline V gene are LNHDA and SQIVND (reference sequence). CDR3 nucleotide sequence: TGTGCCAGTAGTCCCCAGGGACAGGGGAACACTGAAGCTTTCTTT. Translating it yields CASSPQGQGNTEAFF.

The CDR3 region has the DNA TGTGCCAGCAGCCTGATGGACGGGGATGGCTACACCTTC. Protein product: CASSLMDGDGYTF. The chain has TRBV14 and TRBJ1-2; D is unresolved. V dropped 4 bases and J dropped 6 bases, with 12 bases sitting between them. This CDR3 spans 13 amino acids. Per germline, CDR1 SGHDN and CDR2 FVKESK.

This clone turned up a few times. V gene TRBV19 combines with J gene TRBJ2-7, with TRBD1 matching 9 bases. Germline-derived CDR1 and CDR2 are LNHDA and SQIVND (reference sequence). V trimming: 2 bases; J trimming: 4 bases; junction bases outside the gene matches: 3. The CDR3 length is 14 residues. The CDR3 reads CASSINRGRYEQYF. In nucleotides, the CDR3 is TGTGCCAGTAGTATAAACAGGGGGCGTTACGAGCAGTACTTC.

The chain uses TRBV5-4 and TRBJ1-1; TRBD1 agrees at 7 bases. V dropped 3 bases and J dropped 4; count of bases not matched to a gene: 9. The germline gives CDR1 SGHNT, CDR2 YYREEE (reference sequence). CDR3 length equals 15 residues. The DNA for the CDR3 is TGTGCCAGCAGCTCAGATCTGGACAGGTTCACTGAAGCTTTCTTT. The encoded protein is CASSSDLDRFTEAFF.

The V call is TRBV27, the J call TRBJ2-7; 12 bases are a match to TRBD1. V lost 5 bases to trimming and J lost 4 bases; unmatched junction nucleotides: 15. Looked up from germline, CDR1 is MNHEY and CDR2 is SMNVEV (reference sequence). The CDR3 runs 18 residues. The CDR3 loop reads CASSLYPGGTGGVYEQYF. The CDR3 region has the DNA TGTGCCAGCAGTCTTTACCCGGGGGGGACAGGGGGCGTATACGAGCAGTACTTC.

On this clone itself: One junction end disagrees with the germline gene, perhaps due to a read error. This chain connects TRBV9 to TRBJ1-2; D gene unclear. The CDR3 is 11 amino acids. Looked up from germline, CDR1 is SGDLS and CDR2 is YYNGEE. CDR3 coding DNA: TGTGCCAGCAGAGACTTAGGGAGGACTAGCTTC. Its translation: CASRDLGRTSF.